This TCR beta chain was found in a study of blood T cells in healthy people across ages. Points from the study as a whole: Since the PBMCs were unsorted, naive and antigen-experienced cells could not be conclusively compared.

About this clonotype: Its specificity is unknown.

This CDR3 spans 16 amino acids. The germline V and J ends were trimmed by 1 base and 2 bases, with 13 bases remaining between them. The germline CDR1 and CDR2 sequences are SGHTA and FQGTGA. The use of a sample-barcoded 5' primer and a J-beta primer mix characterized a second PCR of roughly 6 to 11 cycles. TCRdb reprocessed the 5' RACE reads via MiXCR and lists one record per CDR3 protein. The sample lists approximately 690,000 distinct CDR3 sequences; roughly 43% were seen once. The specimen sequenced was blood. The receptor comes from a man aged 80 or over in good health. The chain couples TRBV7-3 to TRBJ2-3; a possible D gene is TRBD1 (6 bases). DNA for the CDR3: TGTGCCAGCAGCTTAATGGGTTTGGGACACACAGATACGCAGTATTTT. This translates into CASSLMGLGHTDTQYF.